This T cell receptor (beta chain) was profiled in a study of blood T cell repertoires in COVID-19. Clones were sequenced by immunoSEQ multiplex PCR, and TCRdb holds only the in-frame ones, with some missing. The table records some 300,000 clones, 88% of them present only once. Germline CDR1 is MNHEY and CDR2 is SMNVEV (reference sequence). V lost 8 bases to trimming and J lost 5 bases; unmatched junction nucleotides: 14. CDR3 length: 15 residues. This sequence was found in a woman in her twenties or thirties who had recovered from COVID-19. Sequenced input: peripheral blood. V is TRBV27 and J is TRBJ1-2, with 7 bases that match TRBD1. Here the CDR3 reads CASRLAGGNSYGYTF. CDR3 in DNA: TGTGCCAGCCGGTTGGCAGGGGGTAATTCTTATGGCTACACCTTC.